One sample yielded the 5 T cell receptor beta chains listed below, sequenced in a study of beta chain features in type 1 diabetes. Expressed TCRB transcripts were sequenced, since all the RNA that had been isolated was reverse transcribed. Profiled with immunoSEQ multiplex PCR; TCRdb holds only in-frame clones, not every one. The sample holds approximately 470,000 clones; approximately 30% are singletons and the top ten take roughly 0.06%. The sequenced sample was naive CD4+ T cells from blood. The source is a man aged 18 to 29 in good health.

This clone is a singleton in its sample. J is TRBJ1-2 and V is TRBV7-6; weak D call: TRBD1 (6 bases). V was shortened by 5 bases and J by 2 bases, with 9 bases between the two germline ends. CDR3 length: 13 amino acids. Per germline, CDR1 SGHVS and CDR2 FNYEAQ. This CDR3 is CASSPDRNYGYTF. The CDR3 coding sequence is TGTGCCAGCAGCCCCGACAGGAACTATGGCTACACCTTC.

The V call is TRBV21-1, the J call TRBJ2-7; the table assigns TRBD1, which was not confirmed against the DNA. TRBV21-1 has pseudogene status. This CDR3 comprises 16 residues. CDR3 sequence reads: CASSKAKGPPIYQQYF. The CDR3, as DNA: TGTGCCAGCAGCAAAGCCAAGGGGCCACCTATCTACCAGCAGTACTTC.

The CDR3 nucleotides read TGTGCCATCAGTTCCGGACAGGGTTATGGCTACACCTTC. Protein product: CAISSGQGYGYTF. V and J are TRBV10-3 and TRBJ1-2; the match to TRBD1 covers 8 bases. V was pared by 5 bases and J by 5 bases, with 4 bases of the junction left unmatched. This CDR3 is 13 amino acids long. Germline V gives CDR1 ENHRY, CDR2 SYGVKD.

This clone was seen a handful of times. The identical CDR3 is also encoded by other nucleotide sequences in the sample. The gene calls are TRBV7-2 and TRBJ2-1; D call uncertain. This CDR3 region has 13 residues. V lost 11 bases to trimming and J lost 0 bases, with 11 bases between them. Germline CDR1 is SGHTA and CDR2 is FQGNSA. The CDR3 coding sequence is TGTGCCTCCTCCGCTAGCTCCTACAATGAGCAGTTCTTC. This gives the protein CASSASSYNEQFF.

The CDR3 nucleotides are TGTGCCTGGAGTAGGGTCCACGAGCAGTACTTC. Protein: CAWSRVHEQYF. The chain recombines TRBV30 with TRBJ2-7; D remains unclear. In germline, CDR1 is GTSNPN, CDR2 SVGIG (reference sequence). CDR3 length equals 11 residues. Deletions cut 2 bases from V and 5 bases from J, with 7 bases between.